The clone carrying this T cell receptor (beta chain) has just a few counts. Its antigen is unknown. This entry belongs to a study of blood T cells in healthy people across ages. Study outcomes and limitations: With age, beta diversity per million T cells declined roughly linearly, significantly by 30 to 50.

A J-beta primer mix and a sample-barcoded 5' primer were used in a second PCR of about 7 to 12 cycles. A minimum of 2.5 million CDR3-containing paired-end reads was obtained for each sample. TCRdb itself ran the 5' RACE reads through MiXCR, one entry per CDR3 protein. The data show about 650,000 distinct CDR3 sequences, approximately 30% seen once. CDR1 and CDR2 (germline): MGHRA, YSYEKL. The V end lost 2 bases, the J end lost 2 bases, and 15 bases lay between the germline ends. The CDR3 is made up of 16 amino acids. The origin of this receptor is a woman of 80 years or more in good health. Specimen: blood. The V call is TRBV4-1, the J call TRBJ2-5; D perhaps matches TRBD1 (5 bases). CDR3 protein: CASSQRYPQGQETQYF. CDR3 bases: TGCGCCAGCAGCCAAAGATATCCTCAGGGACAAGAGACCCAGTACTTC.